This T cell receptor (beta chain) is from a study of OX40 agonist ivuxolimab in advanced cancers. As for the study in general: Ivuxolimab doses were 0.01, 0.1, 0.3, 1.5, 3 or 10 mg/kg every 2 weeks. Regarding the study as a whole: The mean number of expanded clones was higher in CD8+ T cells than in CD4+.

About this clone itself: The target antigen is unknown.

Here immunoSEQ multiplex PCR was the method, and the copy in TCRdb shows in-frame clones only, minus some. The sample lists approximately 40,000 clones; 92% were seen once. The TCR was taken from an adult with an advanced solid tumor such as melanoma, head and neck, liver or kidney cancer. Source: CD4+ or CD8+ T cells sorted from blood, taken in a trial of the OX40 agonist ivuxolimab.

CDR3 loop: CASSSIAGSSYNEQFF. CDR3 nucleotide sequence: TGTGCCAGCAGCTCGATAGCGGGTAGCTCCTACAATGAGCAGTTCTTC. The rearrangement joins TRBV7-8 to TRBJ2-1; 7 bases agree with TRBD2. The V gene end was trimmed by 4 bases and the J gene end by 0 bases; junction bases not matched to a gene: 6. Germline V CDR1 and CDR2: SGHVS, FQNEAQ. The CDR3 length is 16 residues.